This T cell receptor (beta chain) was profiled in a study of human T cells and chemical hapten exposure. As for time point: patch test 1, 2 weeks after DPC sensitization. Indicated treatment: therapeutic diphenylcyclopropenone sensitization with weekly scalp DPC. Non-pregnant alopecia patients aged 18 to 70, suitable for DPC therapy. A note on this clonotype: Its antigen is unknown.

Individual cDNA molecules received unique molecular identifiers in the library. TCRdb reanalysed the RACE reads using MiXCR and keeps one entry per CDR3 protein. The table lists about 120,000 distinct CDR3 sequences, approximately 13% of them singletons, with 0.9% to 0.95% in the top ten. V shed 6 bases and J shed 9 bases, with 18 bases lying between them. Per the germline V gene, CDR1 is MNHEY and CDR2 is SVGEGT. The CDR3 length is 15 residues. Study results and limitations: After DPC sensitization, TCRs above 1 in 1000 frequency showed no change.

This clonotype originated in a man younger than 35 with alopecia areata. Some clones in this sample may be carry-over from other donors' samples. V and J are TRBV6-2 or TRBV6-3 and TRBJ1-6, with D perhaps matching TRBD1 (6 bases). Sequenced material: whole blood, taken in connection with sensitization to the hapten diphenylcyclopropenone (DPC). DNA of the CDR3: TGTGCCAGCAGCAAAGCGGGGGGCGCAGGTTCACCCCTCCACTTT. It is translated as CASSKAGGAGSPLHF.